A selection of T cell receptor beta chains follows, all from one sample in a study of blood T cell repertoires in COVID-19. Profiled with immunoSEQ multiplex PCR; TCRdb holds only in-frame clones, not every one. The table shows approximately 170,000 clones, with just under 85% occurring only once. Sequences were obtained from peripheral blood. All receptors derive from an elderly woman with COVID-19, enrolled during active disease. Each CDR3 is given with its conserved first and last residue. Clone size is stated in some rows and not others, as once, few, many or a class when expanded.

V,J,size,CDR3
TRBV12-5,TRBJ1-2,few,CASGLVSDGTGVSNYGYTF
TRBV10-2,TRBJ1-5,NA,CASSESRGAHQPQHF
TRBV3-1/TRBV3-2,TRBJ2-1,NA,CASSQGSVQFF
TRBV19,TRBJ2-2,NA,CASSRGTGELFF
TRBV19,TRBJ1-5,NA,CASSIVFLADQPQHF
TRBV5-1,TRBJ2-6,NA,CASTKDRQASGANVLTF
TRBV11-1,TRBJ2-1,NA,CASSSRDRGAEQFF
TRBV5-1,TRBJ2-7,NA,CASSLQREAAEQYF
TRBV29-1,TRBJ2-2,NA,CSVGSSGRYTGELFF
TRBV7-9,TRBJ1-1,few,CASSLEDKRAFF
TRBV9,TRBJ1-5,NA,CASSQTGGYQPQHF
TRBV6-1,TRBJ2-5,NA,CASSERGETQYF
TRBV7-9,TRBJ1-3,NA,CASSFPYSGNTIYF
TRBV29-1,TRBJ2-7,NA,CSVGGLAGGASYEQYF
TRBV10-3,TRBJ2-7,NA,CAIRAGPSSYEQYF
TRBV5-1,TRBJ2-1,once,CASSSLPSGNDNEQFF
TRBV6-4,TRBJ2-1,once,CASSRTGSSYNEQFF
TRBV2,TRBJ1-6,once,CASSAGRGENNSPLHF
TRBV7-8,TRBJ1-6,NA,CASSFTRGEWSPLHF
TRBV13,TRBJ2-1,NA,CASSLLAGGRVF
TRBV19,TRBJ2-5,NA,CASRWTSMGLGETQYF
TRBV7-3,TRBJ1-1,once,CASSKGVGIGAFF
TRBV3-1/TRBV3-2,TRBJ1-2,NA,CASSQLASRDYTF